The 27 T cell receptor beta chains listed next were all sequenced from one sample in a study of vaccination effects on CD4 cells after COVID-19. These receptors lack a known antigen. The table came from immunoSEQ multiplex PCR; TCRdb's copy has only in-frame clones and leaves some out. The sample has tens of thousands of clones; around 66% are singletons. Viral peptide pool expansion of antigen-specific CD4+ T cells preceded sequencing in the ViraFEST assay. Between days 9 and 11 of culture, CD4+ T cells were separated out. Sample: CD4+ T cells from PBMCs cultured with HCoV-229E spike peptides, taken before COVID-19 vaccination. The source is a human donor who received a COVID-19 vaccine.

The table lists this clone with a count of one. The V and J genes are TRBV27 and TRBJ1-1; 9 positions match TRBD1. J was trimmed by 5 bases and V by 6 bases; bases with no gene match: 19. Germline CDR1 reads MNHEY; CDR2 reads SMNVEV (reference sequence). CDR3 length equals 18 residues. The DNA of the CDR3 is TGTGCCAGCAGCCTAAAAAGGGTGGGACAGGGAAAGGGGACTGAAGCTTTCTTT. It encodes CASSLKRVGQGKGTEAFF.

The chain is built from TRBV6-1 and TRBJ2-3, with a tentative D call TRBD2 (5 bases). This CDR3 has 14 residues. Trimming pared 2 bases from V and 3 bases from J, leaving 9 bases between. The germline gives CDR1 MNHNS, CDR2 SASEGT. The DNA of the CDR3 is TGTGCCAGCAGTGAATTTAGCGCGACAGATACGCAGTATTTT. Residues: CASSEFSATDTQYF.

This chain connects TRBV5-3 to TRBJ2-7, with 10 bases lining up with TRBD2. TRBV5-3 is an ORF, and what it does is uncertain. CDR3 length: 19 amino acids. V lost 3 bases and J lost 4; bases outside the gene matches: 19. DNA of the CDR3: TGTGCCAGAAGCTACCATTGGACTAGCGGCACAGAGGTGGGTTACGAGCAGTACTTC. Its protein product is CARSYHWTSGTEVGYEQYF.

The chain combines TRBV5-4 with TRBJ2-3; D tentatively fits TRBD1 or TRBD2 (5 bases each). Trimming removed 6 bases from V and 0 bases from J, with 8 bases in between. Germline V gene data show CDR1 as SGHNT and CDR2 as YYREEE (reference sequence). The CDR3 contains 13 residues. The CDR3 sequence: CASNWDSTDTQYF. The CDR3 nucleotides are TGTGCCAGCAACTGGGACAGCACAGATACGCAGTATTTT.

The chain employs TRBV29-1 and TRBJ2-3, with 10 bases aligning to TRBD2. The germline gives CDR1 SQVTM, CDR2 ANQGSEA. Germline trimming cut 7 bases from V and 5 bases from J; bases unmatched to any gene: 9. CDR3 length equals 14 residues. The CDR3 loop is CSADKRGGGDTQYF. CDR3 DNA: TGCAGCGCTGACAAGCGGGGGGGTGGAGATACGCAGTATTTT.

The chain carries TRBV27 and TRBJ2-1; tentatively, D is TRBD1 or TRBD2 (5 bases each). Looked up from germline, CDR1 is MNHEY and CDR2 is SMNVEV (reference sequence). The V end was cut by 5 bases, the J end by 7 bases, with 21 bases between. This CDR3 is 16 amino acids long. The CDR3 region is CASSRVTSGWGNEQFF. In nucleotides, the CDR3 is TGTGCCAGCAGTCGCGTGACCTCAGGGTGGGGGAATGAGCAGTTCTTC.

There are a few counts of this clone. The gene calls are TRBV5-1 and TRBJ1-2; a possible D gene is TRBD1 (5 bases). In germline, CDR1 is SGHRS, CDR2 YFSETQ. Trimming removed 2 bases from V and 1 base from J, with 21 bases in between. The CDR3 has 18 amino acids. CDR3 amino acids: CASSLTEQGRGLNYGYTF. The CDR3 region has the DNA TGCGCCAGCAGCTTAACAGAGCAGGGTCGAGGGCTTAACTATGGCTACACCTTC.

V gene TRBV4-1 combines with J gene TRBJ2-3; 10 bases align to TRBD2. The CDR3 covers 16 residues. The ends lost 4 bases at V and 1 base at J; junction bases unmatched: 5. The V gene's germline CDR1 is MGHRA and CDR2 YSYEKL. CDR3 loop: CASSPQRGGRTDTQYF. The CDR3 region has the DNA TGCGCCAGCAGCCCTCAGCGGGGGGGCCGCACAGATACGCAGTATTTT.

The CDR3 loop reads CASSLAKWGRRTYEQYF. The CDR3 coding sequence is TGTGCCAGCAGCTTAGCAAAGTGGGGACGGAGAACCTACGAGCAGTACTTC. The chain couples TRBV7-8 to TRBJ2-7; D is perhaps TRBD1 or TRBD2 (5 bases each). V lost 0 bases, J lost 2 bases, and 17 bases lay in between. The CDR3 has 17 amino acids. Germline CDR1 is SGHVS and CDR2 is FQNEAQ.

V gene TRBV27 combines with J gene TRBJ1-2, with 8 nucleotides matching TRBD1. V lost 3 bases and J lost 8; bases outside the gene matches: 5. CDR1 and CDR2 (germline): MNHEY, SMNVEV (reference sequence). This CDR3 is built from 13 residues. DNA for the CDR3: TGTGCCAGCAGTTTGACAGGGGAAAGGGGCTACACCTTC. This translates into CASSLTGERGYTF.

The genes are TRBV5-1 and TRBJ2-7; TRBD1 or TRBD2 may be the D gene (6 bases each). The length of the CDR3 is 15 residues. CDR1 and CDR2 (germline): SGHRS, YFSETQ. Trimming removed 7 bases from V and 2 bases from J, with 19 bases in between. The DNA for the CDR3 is TGCGCCAGCGCGGAGGGACGGGGGCTAACCTACGAGCAGTACTTC. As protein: CASAEGRGLTYEQYF.

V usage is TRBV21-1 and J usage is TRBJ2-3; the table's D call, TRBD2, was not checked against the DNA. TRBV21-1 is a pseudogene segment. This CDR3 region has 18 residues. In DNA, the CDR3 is TGTGCCAGCAGCAAAGATGCGCCAGCGGGATCTGGCACAGATACGCAGTATTTT. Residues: CASSKDAPAGSGTDTQYF.

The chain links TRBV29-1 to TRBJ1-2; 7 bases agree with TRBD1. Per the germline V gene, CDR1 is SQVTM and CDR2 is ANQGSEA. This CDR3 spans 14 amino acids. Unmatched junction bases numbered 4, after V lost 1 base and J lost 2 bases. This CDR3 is CSVEAGGMNYGYTF. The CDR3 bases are TGCAGCGTTGAAGCAGGGGGAATGAACTATGGCTACACCTTC.

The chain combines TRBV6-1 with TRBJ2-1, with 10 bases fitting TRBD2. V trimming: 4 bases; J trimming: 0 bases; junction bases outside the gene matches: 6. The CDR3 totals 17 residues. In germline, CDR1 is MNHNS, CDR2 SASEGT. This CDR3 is CASSASLAGGSYNEQFF. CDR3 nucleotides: TGTGCCAGCAGTGCCTCATTAGCGGGGGGCTCCTACAATGAGCAGTTCTTC.

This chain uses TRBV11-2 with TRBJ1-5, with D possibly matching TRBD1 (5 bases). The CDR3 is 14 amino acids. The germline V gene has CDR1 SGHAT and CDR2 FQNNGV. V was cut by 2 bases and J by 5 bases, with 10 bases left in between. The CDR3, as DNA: TGTGCCAGCAGCTTACGTGGGGCTGATCAGCCCCAGCATTTT. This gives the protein CASSLRGADQPQHF.

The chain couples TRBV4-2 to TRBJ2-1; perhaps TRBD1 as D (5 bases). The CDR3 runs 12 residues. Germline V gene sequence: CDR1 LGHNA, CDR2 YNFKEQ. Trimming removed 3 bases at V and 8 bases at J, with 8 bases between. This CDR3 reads CASSHEGDEQFF. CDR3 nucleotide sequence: TGTGCCAGCAGCCATGAAGGGGATGAGCAGTTCTTC.

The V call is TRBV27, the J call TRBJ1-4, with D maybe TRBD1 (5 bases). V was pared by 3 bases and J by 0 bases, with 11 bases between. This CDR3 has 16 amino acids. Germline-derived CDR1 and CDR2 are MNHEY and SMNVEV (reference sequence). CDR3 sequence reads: CASSFVRAATNEKLFF. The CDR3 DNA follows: TGTGCCAGCAGTTTCGTCAGGGCCGCAACTAATGAAAAACTGTTTTTT.

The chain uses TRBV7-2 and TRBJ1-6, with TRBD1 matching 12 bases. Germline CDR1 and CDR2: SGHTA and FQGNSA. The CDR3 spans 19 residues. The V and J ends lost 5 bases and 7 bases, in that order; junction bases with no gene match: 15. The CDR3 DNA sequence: TGTGCCAGCAGCGGATCCGGGACAGGGGGCGCCTTCCTGAATTCACCCCTCCACTTT. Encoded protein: CASSGSGTGGAFLNSPLHF.

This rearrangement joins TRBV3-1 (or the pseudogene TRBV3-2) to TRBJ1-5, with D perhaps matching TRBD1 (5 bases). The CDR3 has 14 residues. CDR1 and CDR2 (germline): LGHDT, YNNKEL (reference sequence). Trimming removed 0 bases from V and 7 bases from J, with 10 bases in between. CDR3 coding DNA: TGTGCCAGCAGCCAAGACGGGGGAAACCAGCCCCAGCATTTT. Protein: CASSQDGGNQPQHF.

In DNA, the CDR3 is TGTGCCAGCAGCGAAATAGACAGATCGAACACTGAAGCTTTCTTT. Its translation is CASSEIDRSNTEAFF. The chain employs TRBV6-2 or TRBV6-3 and TRBJ1-1, with D perhaps TRBD1 (5 bases). The V end lost 6 bases, the J end lost 1 base, and 15 bases lay between the germline ends. The CDR3 totals 15 residues. CDR1 MNHEY and CDR2 SVGEGT come from the germline V gene.

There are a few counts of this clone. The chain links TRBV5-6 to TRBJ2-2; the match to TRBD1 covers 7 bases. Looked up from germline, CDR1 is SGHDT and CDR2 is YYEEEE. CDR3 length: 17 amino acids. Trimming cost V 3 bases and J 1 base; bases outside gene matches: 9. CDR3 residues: CASSSVIRDRNTGELFF. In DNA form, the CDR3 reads TGTGCCAGCAGCTCTGTAATCCGGGACAGGAACACCGGGGAGCTGTTTTTT.

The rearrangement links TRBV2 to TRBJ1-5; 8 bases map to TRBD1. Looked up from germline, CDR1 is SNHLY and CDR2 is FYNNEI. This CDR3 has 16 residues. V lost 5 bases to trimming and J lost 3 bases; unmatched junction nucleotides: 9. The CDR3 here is CASSPRTGTLNQPQHF. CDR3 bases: TGTGCCAGCAGTCCAAGGACAGGGACTCTCAATCAGCCCCAGCATTTT.

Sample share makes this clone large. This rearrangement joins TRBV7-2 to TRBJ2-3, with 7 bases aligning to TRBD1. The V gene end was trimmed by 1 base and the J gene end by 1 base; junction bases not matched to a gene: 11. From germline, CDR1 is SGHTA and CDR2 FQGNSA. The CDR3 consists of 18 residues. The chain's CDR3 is CASSLEGSLGTGTDTQYF. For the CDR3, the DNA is TGTGCCAGCAGCTTAGAAGGGTCCCTCGGGACAGGCACAGATACGCAGTATTTT.

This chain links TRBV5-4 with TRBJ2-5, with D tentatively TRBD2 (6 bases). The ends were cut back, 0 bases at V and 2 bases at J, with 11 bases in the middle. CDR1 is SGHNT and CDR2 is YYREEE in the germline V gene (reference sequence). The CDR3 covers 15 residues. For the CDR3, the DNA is TGTGCCAGCAGCTTGGAGGGACTCCGACAAGAGACCCAGTACTTC. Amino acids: CASSLEGLRQETQYF.

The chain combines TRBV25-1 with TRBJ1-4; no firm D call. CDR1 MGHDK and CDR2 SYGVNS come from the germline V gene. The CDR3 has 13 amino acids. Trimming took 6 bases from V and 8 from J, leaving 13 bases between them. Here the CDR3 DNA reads TGTGCCAGCAGGGCAAGGGAGGGAGAAAAACTGTTTTTT. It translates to CASRAREGEKLFF.

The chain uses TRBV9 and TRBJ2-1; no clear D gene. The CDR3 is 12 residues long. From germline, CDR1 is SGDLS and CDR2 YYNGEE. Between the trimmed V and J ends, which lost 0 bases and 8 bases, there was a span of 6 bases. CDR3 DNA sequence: TGTGCCAGCAGCGTAGGGGTCGATGAGCAGTTCTTC. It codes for CASSVGVDEQFF.

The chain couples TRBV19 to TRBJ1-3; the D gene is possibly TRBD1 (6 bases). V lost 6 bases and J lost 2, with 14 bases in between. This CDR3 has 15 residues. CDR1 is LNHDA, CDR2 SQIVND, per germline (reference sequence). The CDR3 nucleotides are TGTGCCAGTAGGCCAAAGGGGACACCTGGAAACACCATATATTTT. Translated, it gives CASRPKGTPGNTIYF.